This is a list of T cell receptor beta chains from one sample in a study of CD8 T cells in Susac syndrome. TCRdb re-called the immunoSEQ multiplex PCR reads through MiXCR, storing one row per CDR3 protein. Among 120,000 or so distinct CDR3 sequences listed, roughly 94% were seen once. The sequencing input was CD8+ T cells from PBMCs. The source is a human donor with Susac syndrome. Each CDR3 is given with its conserved first and last residue. The order of the fields is V gene, clone size, J gene, D gene, CDR3 protein. The D gene is left open where the match is weak. Not every row has a clone size; where given, it reads once, few, many or a size class.

TRBV29-1,NA,TRBJ2-2,NA,CSVLPGSRGFDTGELFF
TRBV6-6,NA,TRBJ2-5,NA,CAAVGGWGNQYF
TRBV29-1,NA,TRBJ2-7,TRBD1,CSVEGIGDRGYEQYF
TRBV11-2,NA,TRBJ2-7,TRBD2,CASSLIREAHEQYF
TRBV29-1,NA,TRBJ1-2,NA,CSVNKQGRGRYGYTF
TRBV9,NA,TRBJ2-7,NA,CASSAGLEREQYF
TRBV11-2,once,TRBJ1-2,NA,CASSLGRQEWYGYTF
TRBV25-1,once,TRBJ2-2,NA,CASSAGPYTGELFF
TRBV29-1,NA,TRBJ2-1,TRBD2,CSVDPTSGGQSSYNEQFF
TRBV20-1,NA,TRBJ1-1,TRBD1,CSAGTGGAFF
TRBV4-1,NA,TRBJ2-3,TRBD2,CASSQVKRGTDTQYF
TRBV11-2,NA,TRBJ2-1,NA,CASSLDPLRGSSYNEQFF
TRBV7-8,NA,TRBJ2-7,TRBD2,CASSQGLAGYEQYF
TRBV29-1,NA,TRBJ1-1,NA,CSVVSTLNTEAFF